Given below is one TCR beta chain in context. Its target is not known. The V segment lost 6 bases and the J segment 10 bases; nucleotides outside the gene matches: 5. CDR1 and CDR2 (germline): MNHNS, SASEGT. The CDR3 extends over 13 amino acids. This sample is drawn from a study of radiotherapy plus CTLA-4 blockade in lung cancer. Study conclusions and caveats: Together with interferon-beta, which increased in serum after radiation, early dynamic changes in blood T cell clones were reportedly the best predictors of response.

The protocol was immunoSEQ multiplex PCR, while the TCRdb copy is restricted to in-frame clones and leaves out a portion. The profile shows 65,000 to 85,000 clones, roughly three quarters of them singletons. The chain is built from TRBV6-1 and TRBJ1-6; the match to TRBD1 covers 8 bases. Source: peripheral blood, taken from a patient treated with radiotherapy plus ipilimumab. The source of this sequence is a human donor with non-small cell lung cancer whose response to radiotherapy plus ipilimumab could not be evaluated. Some clones in this sample may be carry-over from other donors' samples. The CDR3 is CASRTGVRSPLHF. CDR3 bases: TGTGCCAGCAGGACAGGGGTAAGATCACCCCTCCACTTT.